These 28 T cell receptor beta chains were all obtained from the same sample, sequenced in a study of blood T cell repertoires in COVID-19. Produced via immunoSEQ multiplex PCR; TCRdb's table is partial and in-frame only. The profile covers approximately 250,000 clones, with 83% appearing a single time and about 7.4% taken by the ten largest. The sequenced material came from peripheral blood. These receptors all come from a woman between 50 and 59 years old with acute or convalescent COVID-19.

The chain couples TRBV29-1 to TRBJ2-5, with TRBD2 matching over 7 bases. Germline CDR1 and CDR2: SQVTM and ANQGSEA. V lost 0 bases and J lost 5; bases outside the gene matches: 9. The length of the CDR3 is 15 residues. CDR3 amino acids: CSVEDGPGGGETQYF. The CDR3 DNA is TGCAGCGTTGAAGATGGCCCCGGGGGAGGGGAGACCCAGTACTTC.

The chain carries TRBV3-1 (or the pseudogene TRBV3-2) and TRBJ2-3, with 13 bases aligning to TRBD2. Trimming took 5 bases from V and 4 from J; bases not matched to a gene: 9. The CDR3 loop spans 17 amino acids. Germline V gives CDR1 LGHDT, CDR2 YNNKEL (reference sequence). The CDR3 protein is CASSYGLAGVVADTQYF. DNA of the CDR3: TGTGCCAGCAGCTACGGACTAGCGGGAGTCGTAGCAGATACGCAGTATTTT.

The V call is TRBV19, the J call TRBJ1-5; D is uncertain. The CDR3 runs 16 residues. Germline V gene lookup returns CDR1 LNHDA and CDR2 SQIVND (reference sequence). V was pared by 6 bases and J by 0 bases, with 15 bases between. The CDR3 region is CASRPPEGYSNQPQHF. In DNA form, the CDR3 reads TGTGCCAGTAGACCCCCGGAGGGCTATAGCAATCAGCCCCAGCATTTT. Full variable domain (missing parts from reference TRBV19 and TRBJ1-5): DGGITQSPKYLFRKEGQNVTLSCEQNLNHDAMYWYRQDPGQGLRLIYYSQIVNDFQKGDIAEGYSVSREKKESFPLTVTSAQKNPTAFYLCASRPPEGYSNQPQHFGDGTRLSIL.

This chain uses TRBV5-1 with TRBJ1-1; D is ambiguous. Germline CDR1 reads SGHRS; CDR2 reads YFSETQ. The CDR3 is 14 amino acids. V lost 0 bases and J lost 6, with 12 bases in between. CDR3 DNA: TGCGCCAGCAGCTTGGGGGCTCAGGTATCTGAAGCTTTCTTT. The encoded protein is CASSLGAQVSEAFF.

The V and J genes are TRBV19 and TRBJ1-3; D might be TRBD1 (5 bases). Looked up from germline, CDR1 is LNHDA and CDR2 is SQIVND (reference sequence). V was clipped by 8 bases and J by 0 bases, with 11 bases between them. This CDR3 region has 14 residues. DNA for the CDR3: TGTGCCAGTTCGGGGGTCTACTCTGGAAACACCATATATTTT. This encodes CASSGVYSGNTIYF.

This clone was picked up a small number of times. The chain employs TRBV7-2 and TRBJ2-3; D gene ambiguous. The CDR3 totals 14 residues. V lost 6 bases, J lost 5 bases, and 15 bases lay in between. The germline gives CDR1 SGHTA, CDR2 FQGNSA. The CDR3 DNA reads as TGTGCCAGCAGTCTCAGTCCCTTTATAGATACGCAGTATTTT. The encoded protein is CASSLSPFIDTQYF. The whole variable domain, filled in from reference TRBV7-2 and TRBJ2-3, reads GAGVSQSPSNKVTEKGKDVELRCDPISGHTALYWYRQSLGQGLEFLIYFQGNSAPDKSGLPSDRFSAERTGGSVSTLTIQRTQQEDSAVYLCASSLSPFIDTQYFGPGTRLTVL.

The chain combines TRBV7-2 with TRBJ2-2, with 11 bases fitting TRBD1. V was clipped by 5 bases and J by 4 bases; unmatched bases: 0. From germline, CDR1 is SGHTA and CDR2 FQGNSA. This CDR3 contains 14 residues. The CDR3, as DNA: TGTGCCAGCAGCGGGACAGGGGGCACCGGGGAGCTGTTTTTT. It translates to CASSGTGGTGELFF.

This sequence joins TRBV19 and TRBJ1-2; 12 bases align to TRBD1. The CDR3 spans 16 residues. V lost 5 bases to trimming and J lost 8 bases; unmatched junction nucleotides: 12. From germline, CDR1 is LNHDA and CDR2 SQIVND (reference sequence). CDR3: CASSPLPGQGAEGYTF. The CDR3 DNA follows: TGTGCCAGTAGTCCTCTTCCGGGACAGGGGGCGGAGGGCTACACCTTC. The full variable domain, with the rest looked up from reference TRBV19 and TRBJ1-2, is DGGITQSPKYLFRKEGQNVTLSCEQNLNHDAMYWYRQDPGQGLRLIYYSQIVNDFQKGDIAEGYSVSREKKESFPLTVTSAQKNPTAFYLCASSPLPGQGAEGYTFGSGTRLTVV.

The genes are TRBV7-9 and TRBJ2-1, with TRBD2 matching over 9 bases. The J segment lost 3 bases and the V segment lost 3 bases, leaving 3 bases of the junction unmatched. CDR3 size: 15 residues. Germline V CDR1 and CDR2: SEHNR, FQNEAQ (reference sequence). The CDR3 nucleotides read TGTGCCAGCAGCTTGCTGACTAGCGGCTACAATGAGCAGTTCTTC. Translating gives CASSLLTSGYNEQFF. The variable domain in full, completed from reference TRBV7-9 and TRBJ2-1, reads DTGVSQNPRHKITKRGQNVTFRCDPISEHNRLYWYRQTLGQGPEFLTYFQNEAQLEKSRLLSDRFSAERPKGSFSTLEIQRTEQGDSAMYLCASSLLTSGYNEQFFGPGTRLTVL.

The chain employs TRBV7-2 and TRBJ2-1; D is unclear. The CDR3 is 12 residues long. In germline, CDR1 is SGHTA, CDR2 FQGNSA. V was pared by 1 base and J by 4 bases, with 2 bases between. The CDR3 is CASSLVYNEQFF. The CDR3 DNA is TGTGCCAGCAGCTTAGTATACAATGAGCAGTTCTTC.

A single count supports this clone. V is TRBV27 and J is TRBJ2-1; 12 bases are a match to TRBD2. This CDR3 has 14 residues. Germline trimming cut 5 bases from V and 9 bases from J; bases unmatched to any gene: 5. Germline V gene lookup returns CDR1 MNHEY and CDR2 SMNVEV (reference sequence). CDR3 nucleotides: TGTGCCAGCAGTCAGACTAGCGGGAGTGGTGAGCAGTTCTTC. This translates into CASSQTSGSGEQFF.

The V and J genes are TRBV18 and TRBJ1-3; the D gene is possibly TRBD1 (6 bases). The germline V and J ends were trimmed by 3 bases and 0 bases, with 9 bases remaining between them. This CDR3 contains 15 residues. Germline V CDR1 and CDR2: KGHSH, LQKENI. CDR3 DNA sequence: TGTGCCAGCTCACCCGGACAGATCTCTGGAAACACCATATATTTT. Protein sequence: CASSPGQISGNTIYF. The full variable domain, its missing parts supplied by reference TRBV18 and TRBJ1-3, is NAGVMQNPRHLVRRRGQEARLRCSPMKGHSHVYWYRQLPEEGLKFMVYLQKENIIDESGMPKERFSAEFPKEGPSILRIQQVVRGDSAAYFCASSPGQISGNTIYFGEGSWLTVV.

The chain is built from TRBV24-1 and TRBJ2-3; D is undetermined. Per germline, CDR1 KGHDR and CDR2 SFDVKD. The CDR3 runs to 16 residues. Trimming removed 3 bases from V and 0 bases from J, with 12 bases in between. In nucleotides, the CDR3 is TGTGCCACCAGTGATCCGATAGAGGCTAGCACAGATACGCAGTATTTT. Protein: CATSDPIEASTDTQYF.

The gene calls are TRBV10-3 and TRBJ1-1, with 8 bases lining up with TRBD1. The V gene's germline CDR1 is ENHRY and CDR2 SYGVKD. The CDR3 has 13 residues. With V trimmed by 2 bases and J by 7 bases, 3 bases remained unmatched. The CDR3 region is CAISERGQDEAFF. For the CDR3, the DNA is TGTGCCATCAGTGAGAGGGGACAGGATGAAGCTTTCTTT.

Here the CDR3 DNA reads TGTGCCAGCAGTTACCCGGGACAGGGGGCGGGAGAGACCCAGTACTTC. Protein: CASSYPGQGAGETQYF. The chain employs TRBV6-6 and TRBJ2-5; TRBD1 agrees at 12 bases. The CDR3 runs to 16 residues. V dropped 2 bases and J dropped 4; count of bases not matched to a gene: 5. CDR1 and CDR2 (germline): MNHNY, SVGAGI (reference sequence).

V usage is TRBV5-4 and J usage is TRBJ2-7; TRBD1 matches 7 bases. The CDR3 totals 15 residues. The ends lost 0 bases at V and 5 bases at J; junction bases unmatched: 8. CDR1 is SGHNT, CDR2 YYREEE, per germline (reference sequence). The CDR3 nucleotides read TGTGCCAGCAGCTTGGTAGGGCAGGGGGTCCACGAGCAGTACTTC. Protein: CASSLVGQGVHEQYF.

The V and J genes are TRBV5-1 and TRBJ2-5; 9 bases map to TRBD2. The CDR3 spans 16 residues. The ends lost 4 bases at V and 5 bases at J; junction bases unmatched: 12. Looked up from germline, CDR1 is SGHRS and CDR2 is YFSETQ. CDR3 region: CASSPLTSGRVETQYF. CDR3 bases: TGCGCCAGCAGCCCCTTGACTAGCGGAAGGGTTGAGACCCAGTACTTC.

The chain is built from TRBV19 and TRBJ2-5, with unresolved D. V dropped 0 bases and J dropped 5 bases, with 13 bases sitting between them. The CDR3 has 15 amino acids. CDR1 is LNHDA, CDR2 SQIVND, per germline (reference sequence). CDR3 nucleotide sequence: TGTGCCAGTAGTATAGATCGCGAGTCCGAGGAGACCCAGTACTTC. This sequence encodes CASSIDRESEETQYF. The full variable domain, in which reference TRBV19 and TRBJ2-5 provide the parts outside the CDR3, is DGGITQSPKYLFRKEGQNVTLSCEQNLNHDAMYWYRQDPGQGLRLIYYSQIVNDFQKGDIAEGYSVSREKKESFPLTVTSAQKNPTAFYLCASSIDRESEETQYFGPGTRLLVL.

This clone was seen a single time. The chain joins TRBV7-7 to TRBJ2-5, with TRBD2 identical over 7 bases. Trimming took 5 bases from V and 7 from J; bases not matched to a gene: 10. CDR1 SSHAT and CDR2 FNYEAQ come from the germline V gene (reference sequence). The CDR3 runs to 14 residues. This CDR3 is CASSATPGEGTQYF. The CDR3 DNA is TGTGCCAGCAGCGCGACCCCCGGGGAGGGGACCCAGTACTTC.

This sequence joins TRBV10-3 and TRBJ1-5; TRBD1 aligns across 8 bases. The V segment lost 9 bases and the J segment 2 bases; nucleotides outside the gene matches: 6. The CDR3 loop spans 14 amino acids. Germline CDR1 is ENHRY and CDR2 is SYGVKD. The CDR3, as DNA: TGTGCCATTGGACAGGGTATGGGCAATCAGCCCCAGCATTTT. As protein: CAIGQGMGNQPQHF.

The V call is TRBV28, the J call TRBJ1-6; TRBD1 aligns across 8 bases. CDR1 MDHEN and CDR2 SYDVKM come from the germline V gene. The CDR3 has 14 amino acids. V lost 5 bases and J lost 6; bases outside the gene matches: 3. The CDR3: CASSKGQGNSPLHF. In DNA, the CDR3 is TGTGCCAGCAGTAAAGGACAGGGTAATTCACCCCTCCACTTT.

This chain joins TRBV7-6 and TRBJ2-2; D is undetermined. This CDR3 comprises 13 residues. V was cut by 4 bases and J by 8 bases, with 11 bases left in between. Germline CDR1 is SGHVS and CDR2 is FNYEAQ. In nucleotides, the CDR3 is TGTGCCAGCAGCTCAGGCAGAGTTGGGGAGCTGTTTTTT. Translation gives CASSSGRVGELFF.

A few counts support this clone. The CDR3 region is CASSSTTGGGTEAFF. The CDR3 DNA follows: TGCGCCAGCAGCTCTACGACAGGGGGCGGCACTGAAGCTTTCTTT. This chain uses TRBV5-1 with TRBJ1-1, with 10 bases lining up with TRBD1. This CDR3 is 15 amino acids long. CDR1 is SGHRS, CDR2 YFSETQ, per germline. V was clipped by 3 bases and J by 4 bases; unmatched bases: 6.

The chain is built from TRBV9 and TRBJ2-3, with TRBD1 as a possible D gene (5 bases). The CDR3 has 16 residues. The ends were cut back, 2 bases at V and 2 bases at J, with 15 bases in the middle. Germline-derived CDR1 and CDR2 are SGDLS and YYNGEE. For the CDR3, the DNA is TGTGCCAGCAGCGTCCCGCCAGGGAACCCCACAGATACGCAGTATTTT. Encoded protein: CASSVPPGNPTDTQYF. Variable domain in full (rest from reference TRBV9 and TRBJ2-3): DSGVTQTPKHLITATGQRVTLRCSPRSGDLSVYWYQQSLDQGLQFLIQYYNGEERAKGNILERFSAQQFPDLHSELNLSSLELGDSALYFCASSVPPGNPTDTQYFGPGTRLTVL.

V is TRBV28 and J is TRBJ2-5, with TRBD2 as a possible D gene (5 bases). The CDR3 is made up of 15 amino acids. V was clipped by 2 bases and J by 3 bases, with 13 bases between them. Germline V gene lookup returns CDR1 MDHEN and CDR2 SYDVKM. The CDR3, as DNA: TGTGCCAGCAGTTTAAATTCGGGGTGGGAAGAGACCCAGTACTTC. Translation: CASSLNSGWEETQYF.

This chain links TRBV4-2 with TRBJ2-5; 7 positions agree with TRBD1. Germline V CDR1 and CDR2: LGHNA, YNFKEQ. The CDR3 totals 15 residues. Trimming at V came to 2 bases and at J to 5 bases, leaving 8 bases not matched to a gene. The CDR3 sequence is CASSQIRGGRETQYF. DNA for the CDR3: TGTGCCAGCAGCCAAATACGAGGGGGCCGGGAGACCCAGTACTTC.

This chain joins TRBV25-1 and TRBJ1-3; tentative D call: TRBD1 (6 bases). Germline loops: CDR1 MGHDK, CDR2 SYGVNS. CDR3 length: 15 amino acids. V lost 6 bases and J 3 bases, leaving 15 bases between the germline ends. CDR3 amino acids: CASSRTGSVGNTIYF. The CDR3 coding sequence is TGTGCCAGCAGCCGAACAGGGTCGGTTGGAAACACCATATATTTT. Full variable domain (outside the CDR3, taken from reference TRBV25-1 and TRBJ1-3): EADIYQTPRYLVIGTGKKITLECSQTMGHDKMYWYQQDPGMELHLIHYSYGVNSTEKGDLSSESTVSRIRTEHFPLTLESARPSHTSQYLCASSRTGSVGNTIYFGEGSWLTVV.

J is TRBJ1-2 and V is TRBV9, with TRBD1 identical over 9 bases. Germline trimming cut 4 bases from V and 7 bases from J; bases unmatched to any gene: 8. The CDR3 loop spans 14 amino acids. Germline CDR1 SGDLS, CDR2 YYNGEE. The CDR3 reads CASSSGQGDSGYTF. Written as DNA, the CDR3 is TGTGCCAGCAGCTCGGGACAGGGTGACTCTGGCTACACCTTC. Using reference TRBV9 and TRBJ1-2 for the parts outside the CDR3, the full variable domain is DSGVTQTPKHLITATGQRVTLRCSPRSGDLSVYWYQQSLDQGLQFLIQYYNGEERAKGNILERFSAQQFPDLHSELNLSSLELGDSALYFCASSSGQGDSGYTFGSGTRLTVV.